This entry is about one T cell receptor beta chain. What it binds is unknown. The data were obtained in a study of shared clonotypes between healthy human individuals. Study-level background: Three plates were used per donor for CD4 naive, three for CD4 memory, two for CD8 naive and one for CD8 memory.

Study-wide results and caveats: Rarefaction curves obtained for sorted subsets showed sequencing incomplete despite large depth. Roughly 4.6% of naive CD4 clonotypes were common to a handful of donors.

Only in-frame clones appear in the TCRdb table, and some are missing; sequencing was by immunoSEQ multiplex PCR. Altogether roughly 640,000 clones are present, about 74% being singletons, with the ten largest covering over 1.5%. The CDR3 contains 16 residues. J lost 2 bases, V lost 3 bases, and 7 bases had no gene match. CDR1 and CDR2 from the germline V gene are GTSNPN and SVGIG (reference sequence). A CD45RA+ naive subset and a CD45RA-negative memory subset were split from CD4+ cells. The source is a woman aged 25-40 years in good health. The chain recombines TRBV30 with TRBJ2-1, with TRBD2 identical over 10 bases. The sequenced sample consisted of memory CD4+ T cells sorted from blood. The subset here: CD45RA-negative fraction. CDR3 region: CAWSPTLAGAYNEQFF. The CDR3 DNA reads TGTGCCTGGAGCCCTACTCTAGCGGGAGCCTACAATGAGCAGTTCTTC.